The T cell receptor beta chain described here comes from a study of blood T cell repertoires in COVID-19. Turning to the study itself: Nucleic acid was either cDNA or gDNA, and it came from T cells, B-cell-depleted T cells, or PBMCs.

The germline CDR1 and CDR2 sequences are LNHDA and SQIVND (reference sequence). This CDR3 has 12 residues. Trimming took off 6 bases at V and 8 bases at J, with 13 bases between the two ends. In the original processing: Quantification of nucleated cells was approximated via reference gene primer amplification. The assay was immunoSEQ multiplex PCR, and TCRdb's table has in-frame clones only and misses some. V and J calls and clone size are those listed in that table; D and trimming were worked out from the DNA. The sample lists 65,000 to 85,000 clones, 89% seen once, with about 7.4% in the top ten. The TCR sequence derives from a man in his fifties or sixties with active COVID-19. The J gene is TRBJ1-2, the V gene TRBV19; D not resolved. Sample: peripheral blood. The CDR3 bases are TGTGCCAGTAGCCGTGGAGGGAAGGGCTACACCTTC. Protein: CASSRGGKGYTF.